This is a list of T cell receptor beta chains from one sample in a study of T cells in Graves' hyperthyroidism and ophthalmopathy. TCRdb called the multiplex PCR reads again in MiXCR, with one record for every CDR3 protein. The sample has 650,000 to 850,000 distinct CDR3 sequences, around a sixth seen once. The sequencing sample was made of blood. The origin of the receptors is a woman aged 50 to 60 with Graves' hyperthyroidism that later progressed to Graves' ophthalmopathy. The CDR3 runs from the conserved cysteine through the conserved F or W. A D gene is named only where the DNA matches it firmly.

J gene: TRBJ1-1; V gene: TRBV24-1; D gene: NA; CDR3 protein: CATSEGGLNTEAFF
J gene: TRBJ1-2; V gene: TRBV5-6; D gene: NA; CDR3 protein: CASSLGGAGYGYTF
J gene: TRBJ2-1; V gene: TRBV20-1; D gene: NA; CDR3 protein: CSADRPQISYNEQFF
J gene: TRBJ2-1; V gene: TRBV9; D gene: NA; CDR3 protein: CASSTDGISYNEQFF
J gene: TRBJ2-7; V gene: TRBV14; D gene: TRBD1; CDR3 protein: CASSQVPGGSYEQYF
J gene: TRBJ2-5; V gene: TRBV5-1; D gene: NA; CDR3 protein: CASSGDGALQETQYF
J gene: TRBJ2-1; V gene: TRBV14; D gene: NA; CDR3 protein: CASSPVAGSYNEQFF
J gene: TRBJ2-5; V gene: TRBV6-1; D gene: TRBD1; CDR3 protein: CASTPQGGNQETQYF
J gene: TRBJ1-2; V gene: TRBV15; D gene: NA; CDR3 protein: CATSRGSGSAPDANYGYTF
J gene: TRBJ1-3; V gene: TRBV10-3; D gene: NA; CDR3 protein: CAISETRGSGNTIYF
J gene: TRBJ1-2; V gene: TRBV12-3/TRBV12-4; D gene: TRBD1; CDR3 protein: CASSFGLRQGAGYTF
J gene: TRBJ1-1; V gene: TRBV5-5; D gene: TRBD1; CDR3 protein: CASRLGQGAHLAFF
J gene: TRBJ2-1; V gene: TRBV6-1; D gene: TRBD2; CDR3 protein: CASSESGGGVYNEQFF
J gene: TRBJ1-1; V gene: TRBV29-1; D gene: NA; CDR3 protein: CSVEVVNTEAFF
J gene: TRBJ1-3; V gene: TRBV11-2; D gene: NA; CDR3 protein: CASSPNTSGNTIYF
J gene: TRBJ2-5; V gene: TRBV5-4; D gene: TRBD2; CDR3 protein: CASSRGGSQETQYF
J gene: TRBJ2-3; V gene: TRBV20-1; D gene: TRBD2; CDR3 protein: CSASSSSGGPDTQYF
J gene: TRBJ1-5; V gene: TRBV19; D gene: NA; CDR3 protein: CASKGQISNQPQHF
J gene: TRBJ2-2; V gene: TRBV6-1; D gene: NA; CDR3 protein: CASSTGNTGELFF
J gene: TRBJ2-1; V gene: TRBV20-1; D gene: TRBD2; CDR3 protein: CSASTTLAGAINEQFF
J gene: TRBJ2-1; V gene: TRBV24-1; D gene: TRBD1; CDR3 protein: CATSDSDRASSYNEQFF
J gene: TRBJ2-7; V gene: TRBV18; D gene: NA; CDR3 protein: CASSPQVQGYEQYF
J gene: TRBJ1-2; V gene: TRBV6-1; D gene: NA; CDR3 protein: CASSDFAQDGYTF
J gene: TRBJ2-3; V gene: TRBV13; D gene: NA; CDR3 protein: CVSSFRIGANTDTQYF
J gene: TRBJ1-1; V gene: TRBV20-1; D gene: NA; CDR3 protein: CSAPFTGSTEAFF
J gene: TRBJ1-6; V gene: TRBV20-1; D gene: TRBD1; CDR3 protein: CSVDRGIGSPLHF
J gene: TRBJ1-2; V gene: TRBV6-1; D gene: TRBD1; CDR3 protein: CASSREHYGQGYGYTF
J gene: TRBJ2-1; V gene: TRBV10-2; D gene: NA; CDR3 protein: CASRGHGNEQFF
J gene: TRBJ1-6; V gene: TRBV20-1; D gene: TRBD1; CDR3 protein: CSARATARQGASPLHF
J gene: TRBJ1-3; V gene: TRBV5-5; D gene: NA; CDR3 protein: CASSLGTAPLGNTIYF
J gene: TRBJ1-2; V gene: TRBV3-1; D gene: TRBD1; CDR3 protein: CASSQIDRDRGSLWYGCTF
J gene: TRBJ2-7; V gene: TRBV27; D gene: NA; CDR3 protein: CASSLLPSYEQYF
J gene: TRBJ2-2; V gene: TRBV19; D gene: NA; CDR3 protein: CASSRYPESNTGELFF
J gene: TRBJ1-1; V gene: TRBV12-3/TRBV12-4; D gene: NA; CDR3 protein: CASTNGPTEAFF
J gene: TRBJ2-3; V gene: TRBV5-1; D gene: TRBD1; CDR3 protein: CASSRQGAADTQYF
J gene: TRBJ1-5; V gene: TRBV20-1; D gene: NA; CDR3 protein: CSAGERNQPQHF
J gene: TRBJ1-6; V gene: TRBV19; D gene: TRBD1; CDR3 protein: CASAGQGGNSPLHF
J gene: TRBJ1-6; V gene: TRBV19; D gene: NA; CDR3 protein: CASSGGTDNSPLHF
J gene: TRBJ2-1; V gene: TRBV5-1; D gene: TRBD1; CDR3 protein: CASSDRAPSYNEQFF
J gene: TRBJ2-3; V gene: TRBV20-1; D gene: TRBD1; CDR3 protein: CSAGQGPSTDTQYF
J gene: TRBJ2-7; V gene: TRBV7-9; D gene: NA; CDR3 protein: CASSLARQFSYEQYF
J gene: TRBJ2-3; V gene: TRBV12-3/TRBV12-4; D gene: TRBD2; CDR3 protein: CASSFQWGGVTDTQYF